The clone carrying this T cell receptor beta chain was observed a few times. Antigen: not known. Germline CDR1 and CDR2: KGHSH and LQKENI. CDR3 length: 13 residues. Trimming cost V 4 bases and J 3 bases, with 9 bases left between them. TCRdb reanalysed the 5' RACE reads using MiXCR and keeps one entry per CDR3 protein. The table records 50,000 to 60,000 distinct CDR3 sequences, around 6.7% of them present only once. Time point indicated: blood at routine non-recurrence follow-up after resection. Whole RNA was taken from tumor, nontumor lung or frozen PBMC; it was then sequenced unsorted. These data are taken from a study of spatial heterogeneity in lung cancer. Overall study context: Detection of beta-chain sequences consistently exceeded that of alpha-chain sequences. An average of more than ten raw reads was observed per unique TCR and UMI combination. Overall study results and limits: The study found ubiquitous expanded tumor TCRs in blood more at resection than follow-up.

This clonotype originated in a female donor with early-stage non-small cell lung cancer. The input for sequencing was PBMCs, taken at follow-up. The chain couples TRBV18 to TRBJ1-1; TRBD1 might be the D (5 bases). The CDR3 DNA follows: TGTGCCAGCTCACGAGGCAGGGACACTGAAGCTTTCTTT. Translation: CASSRGRDTEAFF.